The rows below give T cell receptor beta chains drawn from one sample of a study of blood T cell repertoires in COVID-19. Profiling relied on immunoSEQ multiplex PCR, and the TCRdb table lists in-frame clones only, not all of them. The sample carries 150,000 to 200,000 clones, around 84% recorded once. Sequenced: peripheral blood. The receptor set was obtained from a woman in her seventies with COVID-19, enrolled during active disease. Each CDR3 is given with its conserved first and last residue. A D gene is named only where the DNA matches it firmly. Clone sizes are given selectively: once, few, many, or a class where the clone is expanded.

clone size	D gene	J gene	V gene	CDR3 protein	CDR3 DNA
NA	TRBD1	TRBJ1-1	TRBV5-1	CASSFVQGGTEAFF	TGCGCCAGCAGCTTCGTTCAGGGGGGCACTGAAGCTTTCTTT
NA	NA	TRBJ2-1	TRBV5-1	CASSRTPREQFF	TGCGCCAGCAGCCGGACACCGCGGGAGCAGTTCTTC
NA	NA	TRBJ1-2	TRBV5-1	CASSLDTGSRDGYTF	TGCGCCAGCAGCTTGGACACAGGGAGTCGGGATGGCTACACCTTC
once	NA	TRBJ2-2	TRBV9	CASSVEGATGELFF	TGTGCCAGCAGCGTAGAGGGAGCCACCGGGGAGCTGTTTTTT
NA	TRBD1	TRBJ2-2	TRBV28	CASSLRQGRTGELFF	TGTGCCAGCAGTTTAAGACAGGGAAGGACCGGGGAGCTGTTTTTT
NA	TRBD1	TRBJ1-2	TRBV28	CASSFTGVYGYTF	TGTGCCAGCAGTTTTACAGGGGTCTATGGCTACACCTTC
NA	TRBD1	TRBJ2-6	TRBV27	CASSPKGTGGFFGANVLTF	TGTGCCAGCAGTCCAAAGGGGACAGGGGGCTTCTTTGGGGCCAACGTCCTGACTTTC
NA	TRBD1	TRBJ1-1	TRBV5-1	CASSVGQLNTEAFF	TGCGCCAGCAGCGTGGGACAGCTGAACACTGAAGCTTTCTTT
few	TRBD1	TRBJ2-7	TRBV5-5	CASSADRVTEQYF	TGTGCCAGCAGCGCCGACAGGGTGACCGAGCAGTACTTC
NA	NA	TRBJ1-1	TRBV11-1	CASRTGQLNTEAFF	TGTGCCAGCAGGACCGGACAGCTGAACACTGAAGCTTTCTTT
NA	NA	TRBJ2-2	TRBV11-3	CASSPRQGGGTGELFF	TGTGCCAGCAGCCCTAGACAGGGAGGCGGCACCGGGGAGCTGTTTTTT
NA	NA	TRBJ1-4	TRBV10-3	CAIRDQDNEKLFF	TGTGCCATCAGAGATCAGGATAATGAAAAACTGTTTTTT
NA	NA	TRBJ2-5	TRBV9	CASSPRMEGRWETQYF	TGTGCCAGCAGCCCCAGGATGGAGGGGAGGTGGGAGACCCAGTACTTC
NA	NA	TRBJ1-6	TRBV3-1/TRBV3-2	CASSQAGRSPLHF	TGTGCCAGCAGCCAAGCAGGGCGATCACCCCTCCACTTT
NA	NA	TRBJ1-1	TRBV14	CASSQASEAFF	TGTGCCAGCAGCCAAGCGTCTGAAGCTTTCTTT
few	NA	TRBJ1-1	TRBV19	CASSPPLGQAEAFF	TGTGCCAGTAGTCCCCCGCTGGGGCAGGCTGAAGCTTTCTTT
NA	NA	TRBJ1-2	TRBV28	CASRRTVANYGYTF	TGTGCCAGTAGAAGGACAGTAGCTAACTATGGCTACACCTTC
NA	NA	TRBJ2-5	TRBV11-2	CASSSRETQYF	TGTGCCAGCAGCTCGCGGGAGACCCAGTACTTC
NA	NA	TRBJ2-2	TRBV6-5	CASSYRGKTGELFF	TGTGCCAGCAGTTACCGGGGGAAAACCGGGGAGCTGTTTTTT
NA	TRBD2	TRBJ2-3	TRBV3-1/TRBV3-2	CASSQGTSGGLGTQYF	TGTGCCAGCAGCCAAGGGACTAGCGGGGGGTTGGGGACGCAGTATTTT
NA	NA	TRBJ1-1	TRBV5-1	CASSLVDSMNTEAFF	TGCGCCAGCAGCTTGGTTGACAGCATGAACACTGAAGCTTTCTTT
once	NA	TRBJ2-3	TRBV19	CASTMMAGGTDTQYF	TGTGCCAGTACTATGATGGCAGGGGGCACAGATACGCAGTATTTT
NA	NA	TRBJ1-5	TRBV19	CASSRQNNQPQHF	TGTGCCAGTAGTCGACAGAACAATCAGCCCCAGCATTTT
NA	NA	TRBJ1-1	TRBV3-1/TRBV3-2	CASSRQGIPTEAFF	TGTGCCAGCAGCCGTCAGGGGATCCCCACTGAAGCTTTCTTT
NA	NA	TRBJ2-2	TRBV27	CASSPGREKTGELFF	TGTGCCAGCAGTCCTGGACGGGAGAAGACCGGGGAGCTGTTTTTT
NA	NA	TRBJ2-2	TRBV28	CASSLEPDYWGGELFF	TGTGCCAGCAGTTTAGAGCCAGACTATTGGGGCGGGGAGCTGTTTTTT
NA	NA	TRBJ1-2	TRBV10-3	CAIGEPGREGYTF	TGTGCCATTGGGGAGCCTGGGAGAGAAGGCTACACCTTC
NA	TRBD2	TRBJ2-2	TRBV7-9	CASSFGLGTGELFF	TGTGCCAGCAGCTTCGGACTAGGTACCGGGGAGCTGTTTTTT
NA	NA	TRBJ2-3	TRBV24-1	CATSDWTGTDTQYF	TGTGCCACCAGTGACTGGACAGGCACAGATACGCAGTATTTT
NA	NA	TRBJ1-6	TRBV28	CASSLGGVQGSTYNSPLHF	TGTGCCAGCAGTTTGGGCGGTGTACAGGGTTCTACCTATAATTCACCCCTCCACTTT
NA	NA	TRBJ1-1	TRBV19	CASSIVIYTEAFF	TGTGCCAGTAGTATCGTCATCTATACTGAAGCTTTCTTT
NA	TRBD2	TRBJ2-5	TRBV5-1	CASSPGLAGGQETQYF	TGCGCCAGCAGCCCGGGACTAGCGGGGGGACAAGAGACCCAGTACTTC
few	NA	TRBJ1-6	TRBV5-1	CASSPRGGHNSPLHF	TGCGCCAGCAGCCCGAGGGGGGGACATAATTCACCCCTCCACTTT
NA	TRBD1	TRBJ2-7	TRBV24-1	CATSETGYEQYF	TGTGCCACCAGTGAGACAGGGTACGAGCAGTACTTC
NA	TRBD1	TRBJ2-5	TRBV30	CAWRDNRGYQETQYF	TGTGCCTGGAGGGATAACAGGGGGTACCAAGAGACCCAGTACTTC
NA	NA	TRBJ1-5	TRBV7-2	CASSSGQTDQPQHF	TGTGCCAGCAGCTCAGGACAGACCGATCAGCCCCAGCATTTT
NA	NA	TRBJ2-4	TRBV7-8	CASSPTREVAKNIQYF	TGTGCCAGCAGCCCCACCCGGGAAGTCGCCAAAAACATTCAGTACTTC
NA	TRBD1	TRBJ1-2	TRBV7-8	CASGQRDSINYGYTF	TGTGCCAGCGGACAACGGGACAGCATCAACTATGGCTACACCTTC
NA	NA	TRBJ1-1	TRBV5-1	CASSFRQGNMNTEAFF	TGCGCCAGCAGCTTCCGGCAGGGGAATATGAACACTGAAGCTTTCTTT
NA	NA	TRBJ1-3	TRBV12-3/TRBV12-4	CASTDGGRPLVNF	TGTGCCAGCACCGACGGAGGGAGACCGCTCGTAAATTTT
NA	NA	TRBJ1-1	TRBV11-2	CASRTNDALTEAFF	TGTGCCAGCAGGACTAACGACGCATTGACTGAAGCTTTCTTT
NA	TRBD2	TRBJ2-7	TRBV3-1/TRBV3-2	CASSQDRGLAGGWYEQYF	TGTGCCAGCAGCCAAGATAGGGGGCTAGCGGGAGGGTGGTACGAGCAGTACTTC
once	NA	TRBJ2-7	TRBV21-1	CASNLRRTSSYEQYF	TGTGCCAGCAACCTGAGGAGGACTTCCTCCTACGAGCAGTACTTC
NA	TRBD2	TRBJ2-1	TRBV2	CASRGGLAVYNEQFF	TGTGCCAGCAGGGGTGGACTAGCGGTCTACAATGAGCAGTTCTTC